Following are 18 T cell receptor beta chains from one sample sequenced in a study of blood T cell repertoires in COVID-19. Only in-frame clones appear in the TCRdb table, and some are missing; sequencing was by immunoSEQ multiplex PCR. In the table there are over 250,000 clones, 75% to 90% of which are singletons. The sample was peripheral blood. All receptors come from a woman in her seventies with COVID-19, enrolled during active disease.

The rearrangement joins TRBV11-3 to TRBJ1-1; possible D gene TRBD1, 6 bases. Between the trimmed V and J ends, which lost 0 bases and 0 bases, there was a span of 11 bases. CDR3 size: 16 residues. The germline gives CDR1 SGHNT, CDR2 YENEEA. Written as DNA, the CDR3 is TGTGCCAGCAGCTTAGATTTTACAGGGATGAACACTGAAGCTTTCTTT. Translation: CASSLDFTGMNTEAFF.

The chain is built from TRBV24-1 and TRBJ2-1; no definite D call. Trimming removed 9 bases from V and 0 bases from J, with 5 bases in between. This CDR3 is built from 12 residues. Germline CDR1 and CDR2: KGHDR and SFDVKD. CDR3 protein: CATGNSYNEQFF. CDR3 nucleotide sequence: TGTGCCACCGGCAACTCCTACAATGAGCAGTTCTTC.

This clone was recorded only once. The chain recombines TRBV5-1 with TRBJ2-7; possible D gene TRBD1, 5 bases. Germline CDR1 is SGHRS and CDR2 is YFSETQ. The CDR3 contains 14 residues. Trimming took 3 bases from V and 0 from J, leaving 10 bases between them. The CDR3 DNA follows: TGCGCCAGCAGCTCGTTGGGGCACTCCTACGAGCAGTACTTC. It specifies CASSSLGHSYEQYF. Supplemented by reference TRBV5-1 and TRBJ2-7, the full variable domain reads KAGVTQTPRYLIKTRGQQVTLSCSPISGHRSVSWYQQTPGQGLQFLFEYFSETQRNKGNFPGRFSGRQFSNSRSEMNVSTLELGDSALYLCASSSLGHSYEQYFGPGTRLTVT.

This clone was detected only a few times. The rearrangement links TRBV4-2 to TRBJ1-5, with D possibly matching TRBD1 (6 bases). Germline CDR1 reads LGHNA; CDR2 reads YNFKEQ. V was trimmed by 1 base and J by 1 base, leaving 8 bases between them. The length of the CDR3 is 15 residues. CDR3 sequence reads: CASSQGQESNQPQHF. The DNA for the CDR3 is TGTGCCAGCAGCCAAGGACAGGAGAGCAATCAGCCCCAGCATTTT.

This chain connects TRBV4-2 to TRBJ2-7, with D unclear. The CDR3 has 14 amino acids. Germline CDR1 is LGHNA and CDR2 is YNFKEQ. Trimming pared 0 bases from V and 0 bases from J, leaving 6 bases between. The CDR3 region is CASSQDLGSYEQYF. The CDR3 DNA sequence: TGTGCCAGCAGCCAAGATCTAGGCTCCTACGAGCAGTACTTC.

This clone was counted between two and nine times. The V and J genes are TRBV4-1 and TRBJ1-2; perhaps TRBD1 as D (6 bases). Germline CDR1 MGHRA, CDR2 YSYEKL. V gave up 3 bases and J gave up 0 bases, with 11 bases separating them. CDR3 length: 15 residues. The CDR3 region is CASSQDSLANYGYTF. For the CDR3, the DNA is TGCGCCAGCAGCCAGGACAGCCTCGCTAACTATGGCTACACCTTC.

About this clone itself: One junction end does not reproduce the germline sequence, and a read error may be involved. The rearrangement links TRBV9 to TRBJ1-4; 9 nucleotides match TRBD1. This CDR3 region has 15 residues. Germline CDR1 SGDLS, CDR2 YYNGEE. CDR3 loop: CASSAKDRGDEKLFF. CDR3 DNA sequence: TGTGCCAGCAGCGCTAAGGACAGGGGCGATGAGAAACTGTTTTTT. Complete variable domain (other parts from reference TRBV9 and TRBJ1-4): DSGVTQTPKHLITATGQRVTLRCSPRSGDLSVYWYQQSLDQGLQFLIQYYNGEERAKGNILERFSAQQFPDLHSELNLSSLELGDSALYFCASSAKDRGDEKLFFGSGTQLSVL.

The rearrangement uses TRBV7-2 and TRBJ2-2; tentative D call: TRBD2 (6 bases). Per the germline V gene, CDR1 is SGHTA and CDR2 is FQGNSA. Between the trimmed V and J ends, which lost 2 bases and 4 bases, there was a span of 14 bases. The CDR3 has 16 residues. CDR3 in DNA: TGTGCCAGCAGCTTACACACGGCGGGAAGCACCGGGGAGCTGTTTTTT. Amino acids: CASSLHTAGSTGELFF.

DNA for the CDR3: TGTGCCAGCAGTAGGGGGGGGGATCAGCCCCAGCATTTT. Translated: CASSRGGDQPQHF. This rearrangement joins TRBV2 to TRBJ1-5, with a possible D match to TRBD1 (6 bases). V dropped 5 bases and J dropped 5 bases, with 10 bases sitting between them. CDR1 and CDR2 (germline): SNHLY, FYNNEI. This CDR3 is built from 13 residues.

The J gene is TRBJ1-6, the V gene TRBV18, with D unclear. Germline lookup yields CDR1 KGHSH and CDR2 LQKENI. The V and J ends lost 2 bases and 12 bases respectively, with 11 bases between them. The CDR3 spans 13 residues. The CDR3 bases are TGTGCCAGCTCACCATCAGAGGGTGAACCCCTCCACTTT. This encodes CASSPSEGEPLHF.

This chain joins TRBV30 and TRBJ1-2; D unresolved. Germline values: CDR1 GTSNPN, CDR2 SVGIG (reference sequence). This CDR3 region has 15 residues. The V gene lost 2 bases and the J gene lost 7 bases, with 20 bases spanning the gap. CDR3 region: CAWSLEAASRGGYTF. The CDR3 region has the DNA TGTGCCTGGAGTCTTGAGGCAGCCTCTCGGGGTGGCTACACCTTC.

This clone showed up just a few times. The chain carries TRBV6-5 and TRBJ2-7, with TRBD2 as a possible D gene (6 bases). This CDR3 comprises 15 residues. The V gene lost 5 bases and the J gene lost 0 bases, with 14 bases spanning the gap. CDR1 is MNHEY and CDR2 is SVGAGI in the germline V gene. The CDR3 nucleotides read TGTGCCAGCAGTCTAGGGACTGCTAGCTCCTACGAGCAGTACTTC. This codes for CASSLGTASSYEQYF.

The chain has TRBV2 and TRBJ1-4; a weak D match, TRBD1 (6 bases). Germline-derived CDR1 and CDR2 are SNHLY and FYNNEI. Trimming left V 6 bases short and J 4 bases short, with 12 bases between. The CDR3 covers 14 residues. CDR3 nucleotides: TGTGCCAGCAGGGGGGGGCCAGTTAATGAAAAACTGTTTTTT. The encoded protein is CASRGGPVNEKLFF.

The CDR3 reads CASSTGTGSQETQYF. The DNA for the CDR3 is TGTGCCAGCTCAACCGGGACAGGGAGTCAGGAGACCCAGTACTTC. The rearrangement links TRBV18 to TRBJ2-5; 9 nucleotides align to TRBD1. V dropped 5 bases and J dropped 5; count of bases not matched to a gene: 9. This CDR3 has 15 amino acids. Germline V lookup: CDR1 KGHSH, CDR2 LQKENI. Together with reference TRBV18 and TRBJ2-5, the CDR3 gives the full variable domain: NAGVMQNPRHLVRRRGQEARLRCSPMKGHSHVYWYRQLPEEGLKFMVYLQKENIIDESGMPKERFSAEFPKEGPSILRIQQVVRGDSAAYFCASSTGTGSQETQYFGPGTRLLVL.

With regard to this clone: Different DNA sequences within this sample yield the same CDR3. The rearrangement uses TRBV10-3 and TRBJ2-1; D is unclear. The V and J ends lost 0 bases and 7 bases respectively, with 7 bases between them. Per germline, CDR1 ENHRY and CDR2 SYGVKD. The CDR3 loop spans 13 amino acids. CDR3 protein: CAISESEVNEQFF. DNA of the CDR3: TGTGCCATCAGTGAGTCCGAGGTGAATGAGCAGTTCTTC.

The chain combines TRBV2 with TRBJ2-1; D remains ambiguous. Germline V lookup: CDR1 SNHLY, CDR2 FYNNEI. CDR3 length: 14 residues. V was clipped by 6 bases and J by 4 bases, with 13 bases between them. CDR3 region: CASRRRLDYNEQFF. CDR3 DNA sequence: TGTGCCAGCAGAAGGCGACTCGATTACAATGAGCAGTTCTTC.

This chain connects TRBV2 to TRBJ2-3; 13 bases fit TRBD2. The CDR3 totals 15 residues. Looked up from germline, CDR1 is SNHLY and CDR2 is FYNNEI. V lost 8 bases to trimming and J lost 4 bases; unmatched junction nucleotides: 6. CDR3 nucleotide sequence: TGTGCCAGCGGGCAACTAGCGGGAGGGGCAGATACGCAGTATTTT. Translating gives CASGQLAGGADTQYF.

This rearrangement joins TRBV5-5 to TRBJ2-7; no clear D. CDR3 length equals 15 residues. Looked up from germline, CDR1 is SGHKS and CDR2 is YYEKEE (reference sequence). Trimming shortened V by 0 bases and J by 3 bases, and 13 bases separated the two germline ends. Written as DNA, the CDR3 is TGTGCCAGCAGCTTGGTTAGTGACTCAGTCTACGAGCAGTACTTC. This codes for CASSLVSDSVYEQYF.